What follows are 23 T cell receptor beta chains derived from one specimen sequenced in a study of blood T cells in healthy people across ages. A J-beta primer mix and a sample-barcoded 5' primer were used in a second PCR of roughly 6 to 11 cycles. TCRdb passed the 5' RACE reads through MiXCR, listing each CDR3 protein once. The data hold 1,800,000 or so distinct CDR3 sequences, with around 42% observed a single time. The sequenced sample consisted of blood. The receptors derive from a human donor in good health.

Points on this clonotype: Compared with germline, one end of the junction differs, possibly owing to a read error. CDR3 nucleotides: TGTGCCAGCAGCTTCCCCGTCGCGAATACCGGGGAGCTGTTTTTT. Residues: CASSFPVANTGELFF. The J gene is TRBJ2-2, the V gene TRBV7-7; D gene unclear. Germline assignment: CDR1 SSHAT and CDR2 FNYEAQ (reference sequence). The CDR3 sequence is 15 residues long. Filled out from reference TRBV7-7 and TRBJ2-2, the complete variable domain reads GAGVSQSPRYKVTKRGQDVTLRCDPISSHATLYWYQQALGQGPEFLTYFNYEAQPDKSGLPSDRFSAERPEGSISTLTIQRTEQRDSAMYRCASSFPVANTGELFFGEGSRLTVL.

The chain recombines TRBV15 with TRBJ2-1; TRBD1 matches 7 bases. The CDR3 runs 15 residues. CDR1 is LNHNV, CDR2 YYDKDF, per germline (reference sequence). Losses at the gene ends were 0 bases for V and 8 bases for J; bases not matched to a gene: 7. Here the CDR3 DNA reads TGTGCCACCAGCAGAGATCTCGAGACAGGGTATGAGCAGTTCTTC. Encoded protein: CATSRDLETGYEQFF.

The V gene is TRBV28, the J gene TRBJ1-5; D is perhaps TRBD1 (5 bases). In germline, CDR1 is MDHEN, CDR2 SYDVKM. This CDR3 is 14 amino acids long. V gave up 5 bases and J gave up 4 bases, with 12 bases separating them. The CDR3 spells CASSRGIVNQPQHF. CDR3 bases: TGTGCCAGCAGTCGGGGGATTGTAAATCAGCCCCAGCATTTT. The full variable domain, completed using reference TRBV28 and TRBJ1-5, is DVKVTQSSRYLVKRTGEKVFLECVQDMDHENMFWYRQDPGLGLRLIYFSYDVKMKEKGDIPEGYSVSREKKERFSLILESASTNQTSMYLCASSRGIVNQPQHFGDGTRLSIL.

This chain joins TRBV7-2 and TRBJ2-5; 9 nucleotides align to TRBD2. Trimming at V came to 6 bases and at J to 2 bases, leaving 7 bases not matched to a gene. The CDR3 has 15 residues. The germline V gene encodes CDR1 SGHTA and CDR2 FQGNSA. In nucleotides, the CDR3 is TGTGCCAGCAGGCCCCGACTAGCGGAACAAGAGACCCAGTACTTC. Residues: CASRPRLAEQETQYF.

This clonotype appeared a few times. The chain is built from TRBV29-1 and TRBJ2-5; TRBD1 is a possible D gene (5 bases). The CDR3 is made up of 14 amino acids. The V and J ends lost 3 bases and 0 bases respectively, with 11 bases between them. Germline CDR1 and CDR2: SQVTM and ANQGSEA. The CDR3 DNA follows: TGCAGCGTTGACGTGGGGCAGCACCAAGAGACCCAGTACTTC. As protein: CSVDVGQHQETQYF. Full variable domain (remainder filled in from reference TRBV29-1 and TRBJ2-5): SAVISQKPSRDICQRGTSLTIQCQVDSQVTMMFWYRQQPGQSLTLIATANQGSEATYESGFVIDKFPISRPNLTFSTLTVSNMSPEDSSIYLCSVDVGQHQETQYFGPGTRLLVL.

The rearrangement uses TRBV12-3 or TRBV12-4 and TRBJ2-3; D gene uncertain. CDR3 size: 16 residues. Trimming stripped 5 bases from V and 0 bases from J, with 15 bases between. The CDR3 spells CASSPEDFSSTDTQYF. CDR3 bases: TGTGCCAGCAGTCCAGAGGATTTTTCTAGCACAGATACGCAGTATTTT.

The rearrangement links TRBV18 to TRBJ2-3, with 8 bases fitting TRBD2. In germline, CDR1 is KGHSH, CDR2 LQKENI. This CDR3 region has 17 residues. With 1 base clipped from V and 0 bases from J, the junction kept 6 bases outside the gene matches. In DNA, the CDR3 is TGTGCCAGCTCACCACGGACTAGCAGAGCTAGCACAGATACGCAGTATTTT. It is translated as CASSPRTSRASTDTQYF.

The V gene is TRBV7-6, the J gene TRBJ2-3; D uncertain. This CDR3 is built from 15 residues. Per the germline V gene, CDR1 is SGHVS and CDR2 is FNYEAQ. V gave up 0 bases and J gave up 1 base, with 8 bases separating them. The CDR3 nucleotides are TGTGCCAGCAGCTTAGCGACCACCCGCACAGATACGCAGTATTTT. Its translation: CASSLATTRTDTQYF.

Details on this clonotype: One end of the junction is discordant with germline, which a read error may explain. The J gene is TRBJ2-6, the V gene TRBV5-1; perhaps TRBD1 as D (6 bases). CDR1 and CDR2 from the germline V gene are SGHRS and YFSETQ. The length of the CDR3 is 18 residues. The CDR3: CASSGQGPPRSRANVLTF. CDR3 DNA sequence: TGCGCCAGCAGCGGGCAGGGGCCTCCCCGCTCTAGGGCCAACGTCCTGACTTTC.

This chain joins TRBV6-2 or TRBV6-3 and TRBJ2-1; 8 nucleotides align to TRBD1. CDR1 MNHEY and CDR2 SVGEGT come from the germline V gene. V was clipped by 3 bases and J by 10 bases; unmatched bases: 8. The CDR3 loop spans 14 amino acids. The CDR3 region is CASSYIQGGGEQFF. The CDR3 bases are TGTGCCAGCAGTTATATACAGGGGGGAGGAGAGCAGTTCTTC.

As DNA, the CDR3 is TGTGCCAGCAGTTTACTTCGACACCGTCCCCATGAGCAGTTCTTC. Translated: CASSLLRHRPHEQFF. V usage is TRBV27 and J usage is TRBJ2-1; no clear D gene. The V gene's germline CDR1 is MNHEY and CDR2 SMNVEV (reference sequence). This CDR3 has 15 amino acids. V lost 2 bases to trimming and J lost 8 bases, with 16 bases between them.

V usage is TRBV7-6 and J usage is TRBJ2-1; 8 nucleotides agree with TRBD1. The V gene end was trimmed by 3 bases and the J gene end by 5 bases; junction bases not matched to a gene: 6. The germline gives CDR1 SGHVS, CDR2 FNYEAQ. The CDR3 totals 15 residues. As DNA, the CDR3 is TGTGCCAGCAGCTTGGCCGGGACAGGAGACAATGAGCAGTTCTTC. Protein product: CASSLAGTGDNEQFF.

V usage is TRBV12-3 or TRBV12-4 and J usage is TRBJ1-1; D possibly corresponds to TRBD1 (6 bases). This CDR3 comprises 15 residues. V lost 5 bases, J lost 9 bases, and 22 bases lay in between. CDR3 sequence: CASSPGGSTNLKAFF. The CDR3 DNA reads TGTGCCAGCAGTCCGGGGGGCAGTACTAACTTGAAAGCTTTCTTT.

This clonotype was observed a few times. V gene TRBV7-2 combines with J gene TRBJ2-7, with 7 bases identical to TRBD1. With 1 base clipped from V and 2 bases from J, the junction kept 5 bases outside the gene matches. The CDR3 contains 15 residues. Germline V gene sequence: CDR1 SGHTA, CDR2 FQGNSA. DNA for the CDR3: TGTGCCAGCAGCTTAGGAGACAGGGCCACCTACGAGCAGTACTTC. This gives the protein CASSLGDRATYEQYF.

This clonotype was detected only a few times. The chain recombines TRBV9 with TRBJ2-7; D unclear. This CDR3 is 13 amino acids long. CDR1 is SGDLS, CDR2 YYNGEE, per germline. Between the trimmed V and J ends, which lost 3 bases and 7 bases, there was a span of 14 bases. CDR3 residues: CASSAVTQSEQYF. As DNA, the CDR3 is TGTGCCAGCAGCGCTGTTACCCAGTCGGAGCAGTACTTC.

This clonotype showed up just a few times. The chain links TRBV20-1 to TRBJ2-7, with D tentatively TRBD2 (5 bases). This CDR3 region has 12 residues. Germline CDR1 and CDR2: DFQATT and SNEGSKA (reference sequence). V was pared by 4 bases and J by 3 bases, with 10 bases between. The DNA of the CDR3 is TGCAGTGCTACCTCTACTAGCTACGAGCAGTACTTC. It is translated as CSATSTSYEQYF.

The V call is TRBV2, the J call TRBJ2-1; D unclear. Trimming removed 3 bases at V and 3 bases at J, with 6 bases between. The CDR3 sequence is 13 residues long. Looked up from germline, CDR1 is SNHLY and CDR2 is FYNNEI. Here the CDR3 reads CASSDGHYNEQFF. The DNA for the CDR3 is TGTGCCAGCAGTGATGGCCACTACAATGAGCAGTTCTTC.

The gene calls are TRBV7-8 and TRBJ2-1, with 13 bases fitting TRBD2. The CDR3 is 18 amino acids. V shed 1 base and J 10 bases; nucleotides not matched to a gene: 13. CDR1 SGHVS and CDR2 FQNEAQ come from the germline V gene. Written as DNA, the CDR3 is TGTGCCAGCAGCTTAGGGGGGCCGGGACTAGCGGGGTTTGAGGAGCAGTTCTTC. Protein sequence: CASSLGGPGLAGFEEQFF.

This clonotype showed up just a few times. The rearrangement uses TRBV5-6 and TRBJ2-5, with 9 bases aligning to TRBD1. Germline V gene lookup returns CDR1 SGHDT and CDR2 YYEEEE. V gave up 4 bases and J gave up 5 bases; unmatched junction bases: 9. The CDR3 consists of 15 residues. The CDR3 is CASSQPGQGEETQYF. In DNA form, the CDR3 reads TGTGCCAGCAGCCAACCGGGACAGGGCGAGGAGACCCAGTACTTC. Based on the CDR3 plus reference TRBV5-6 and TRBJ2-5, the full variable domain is DAGVTQSPTHLIKTRGQQVTLRCSPKSGHDTVSWYQQALGQGPQFIFQYYEEEERQRGNFPDRFSGHQFPNYSSELNVNALLLGDSALYLCASSQPGQGEETQYFGPGTRLLVL.

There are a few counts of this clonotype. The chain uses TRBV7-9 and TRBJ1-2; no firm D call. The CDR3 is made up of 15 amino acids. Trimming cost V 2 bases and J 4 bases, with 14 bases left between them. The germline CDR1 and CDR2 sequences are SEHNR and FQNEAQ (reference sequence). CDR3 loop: CASSLSRNSTYGYTF. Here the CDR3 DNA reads TGTGCCAGCAGCTTATCTCGGAACTCAACCTATGGCTACACCTTC.

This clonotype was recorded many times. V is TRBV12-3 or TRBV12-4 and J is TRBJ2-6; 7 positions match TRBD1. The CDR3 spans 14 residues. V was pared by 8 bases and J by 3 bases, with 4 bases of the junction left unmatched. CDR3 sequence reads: CASERTGGANVLTF. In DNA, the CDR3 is TGTGCCAGCGAGAGGACAGGTGGGGCCAACGTCCTGACTTTC.

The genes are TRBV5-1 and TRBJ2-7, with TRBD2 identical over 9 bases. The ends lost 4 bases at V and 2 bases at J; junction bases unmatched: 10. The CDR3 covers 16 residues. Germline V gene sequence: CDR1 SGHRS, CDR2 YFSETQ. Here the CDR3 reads CASSRPTSGDPYEQYF. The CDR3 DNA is TGCGCCAGCAGCCGTCCGACTAGCGGTGACCCCTACGAGCAGTACTTC.

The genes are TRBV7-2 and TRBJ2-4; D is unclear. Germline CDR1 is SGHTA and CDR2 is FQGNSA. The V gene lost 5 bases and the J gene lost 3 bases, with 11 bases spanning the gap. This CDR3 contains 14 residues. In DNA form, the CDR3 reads TGTGCCAGCAGCACCCGGACGGGCAAAAACATTCAGTACTTC. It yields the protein CASSTRTGKNIQYF.